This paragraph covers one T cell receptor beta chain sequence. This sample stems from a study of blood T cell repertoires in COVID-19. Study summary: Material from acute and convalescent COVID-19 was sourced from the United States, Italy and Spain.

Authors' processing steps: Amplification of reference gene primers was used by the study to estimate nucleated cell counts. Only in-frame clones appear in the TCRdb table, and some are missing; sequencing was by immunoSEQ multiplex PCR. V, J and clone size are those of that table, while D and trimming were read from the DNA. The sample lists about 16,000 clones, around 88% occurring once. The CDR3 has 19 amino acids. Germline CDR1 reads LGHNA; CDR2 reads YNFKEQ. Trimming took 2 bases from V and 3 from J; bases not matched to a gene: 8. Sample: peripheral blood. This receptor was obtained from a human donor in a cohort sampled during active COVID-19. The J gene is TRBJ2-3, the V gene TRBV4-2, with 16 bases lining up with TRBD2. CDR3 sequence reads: CASSQPGLAGGQGTDTQYF. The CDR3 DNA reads TGTGCCAGCAGCCAACCGGGACTAGCGGGGGGGCAGGGTACAGATACGCAGTATTTT.